These 4 T cell receptor beta chains came from one sample sequenced in a study of cytotoxic CD8 clonotypes in ibrutinib-treated CLL. Sequenced by immunoSEQ multiplex PCR; TCRdb stores in-frame clones only, minus some. Here the sample spans around 60,000 clones, approximately 57% being singletons. The material sequenced was PBMCs, taken after 12 months of ibrutinib treatment. These receptors came from a human donor with chronic lymphocytic leukemia.

The V call is TRBV2, the J call TRBJ1-1, with D possibly TRBD1 on 5 matching bases. The CDR3 sequence is 14 residues long. In germline, CDR1 is SNHLY, CDR2 FYNNEI. The V end lost 3 bases, the J end lost 2 bases, and 10 bases lay between the germline ends. CDR3 in amino acids: CASSDRAGNTEAFF. The DNA for the CDR3 is TGTGCCAGCAGTGACAGGGCGGGCAACACTGAAGCTTTCTTT. Full variable domain (rest looked up from reference TRBV2 and TRBJ1-1): EPEVTQTPSHQVTQMGQEVILRCVPISNHLYFYWYRQILGQKVEFLVSFYNNEISEKSEIFDDQFSVERPDGSNFTLKIRSTKLEDSAMYFCASSDRAGNTEAFFGQGTRLTVV.

The V gene is TRBV13, the J gene TRBJ1-2; the D gene is possibly TRBD1 (5 bases). V was clipped by 5 bases and J by 6 bases, with 19 bases between them. The CDR3 is 15 residues long. Germline V lookup: CDR1 PRHDT, CDR2 FYEKMQ (reference sequence). This CDR3 is CASSLLRQTPHGYTF. The CDR3 nucleotides are TGTGCCAGCAGCCTTCTTCGACAGACCCCCCATGGCTACACCTTC.

This clone was found a few times. This chain uses TRBV19 with TRBJ1-4; no clear D gene. The CDR3 contains 15 residues. V was trimmed by 9 bases and J by 8 bases, leaving 22 bases between them. Germline CDR1 LNHDA, CDR2 SQIVND (reference sequence). The CDR3 is CASQILGIGKEKLFF. For the CDR3, the DNA is TGTGCCAGCCAAATTCTCGGGATAGGCAAAGAAAAACTGTTTTTT.

The table lists this clone with many counts. The chain carries TRBV5-1 and TRBJ2-3; 9 bases are a match to TRBD2. CDR1 is SGHRS, CDR2 YFSETQ, per germline. The V gene end was trimmed by 5 bases and the J gene end by 5 bases; junction bases not matched to a gene: 9. The CDR3 extends over 15 amino acids. The CDR3 region has the DNA TGCGCCAGCAGATCCGGGACTAGCACGGTAGATACGCAGTATTTT. It yields the protein CASRSGTSTVDTQYF.